This T cell receptor beta chain was sequenced during a study of blood T cell repertoires in COVID-19. Study at large: Some COVID-19 samples were acute and others convalescent; all came from the United States, Italy and Spain. In each case, the material was cDNA or gDNA derived from T cells, B-cell-depleted T cells, or PBMCs.

Authors' processing steps: Nucleated cell counts were estimated from reference gene primer amplification. The data were produced by immunoSEQ multiplex PCR, yet TCRdb's version contains in-frame clones alone and is incomplete. Clonal size and the V and J genes are those of that table, whereas D and trimming came from the DNA. In the table there are 200,000 or so clones, 60% to 80% of which are singletons. This clone appeared a few times. There are 15 residues in the CDR3. J was trimmed by 1 base and V by 8 bases; bases with no gene match: 7. Looked up from germline, CDR1 is MNHEY and CDR2 is SMNVEV (reference sequence).

This clonotype was sampled from a man between 60 and 70 years old with active or convalescent COVID-19. The chain carries TRBV27 and TRBJ2-3, with 9 bases identical to TRBD2. The sample was peripheral blood. Written as DNA, the CDR3 is TGTGCCAGCGGCCCCCGGACTAGCGGCACAGATACGCAGTATTTT. This sequence encodes CASGPRTSGTDTQYF.